A selection of T cell receptor beta chains follows, all from one sample in a study of vaccination and CD4 T cells after COVID-19. TCRdb reprocessed the PCR reads via MiXCR and lists one record per CDR3 protein. This sample yields around 18,000 distinct CDR3 sequences, of which about 60% are seen a single time; over 7.5% belongs to the top ten. No antigen has been identified for these receptors. The sequencing used CD4+ T cells from blood, cultured in vitro, collected after SARS-CoV-2 vaccination. These receptor sequences come from a human donor who had recovered from COVID-19. Both conserved end residues are part of each CDR3. The D gene is left open where the match is weak. Part of the rows lack a size; the others show once, few, many or a class for expanded clones.

cdr3_length	v_call	clone_size	j_call	d_call	cdr3_nt	cdr3_aa
17	TRBV12-3/TRBV12-4	once	TRBJ2-2	NA	TGTGCCAGCAGCCAAGCCCTACCGGGGGCGGGCACCGGGGAGCTGTTTTTT	CASSQALPGAGTGELFF
14	TRBV20-1	NA	TRBJ1-6	TRBD1	TGCAGTGTCCCAGGGGGGGCCTATAATTCACCCCTCCACTTT	CSVPGGAYNSPLHF
14	TRBV7-9	few	TRBJ2-3	NA	TGTGCCAGCAGCTTTGACAGGAACACAGATACGCAGTATTTT	CASSFDRNTDTQYF
13	TRBV18	NA	TRBJ1-1	NA	TGTGCCAGCTCACCATCAACAGACACTGAAGCTTTCTTT	CASSPSTDTEAFF
13	TRBV20-1	NA	TRBJ2-7	TRBD1	TGCAGTGCCAAGACAGGGGTCACGGGAGAGCAGTACTTC	CSAKTGVTGEQYF
15	TRBV11-1	NA	TRBJ2-1	NA	TGTGCCAGCAGCTTAGTACGGGGGTCCTACAATGAGCAGTTCTTC	CASSLVRGSYNEQFF
16	TRBV27	few	TRBJ1-6	NA	TGTGCCAGCACCCCTCGGCTAATAGGGAATAATTCACCCCTCCACTTT	CASTPRLIGNNSPLHF
13	TRBV2	few	TRBJ1-1	NA	TGTGCCAGCAACAGGGATACGGCCACTGAAGCTTTCTTT	CASNRDTATEAFF
14	TRBV20-1	NA	TRBJ1-2	TRBD1	TGCAGTGCTAGACTGACAGGGGTCTCCTATGGCTACACCTTC	CSARLTGVSYGYTF
17	TRBV7-9	NA	TRBJ1-3	TRBD1	TGTGCCAGCAGCCCGCTCCTGACAGGGAGAATTGGAAACACCATATATTTT	CASSPLLTGRIGNTIYF
14	TRBV6-1	NA	TRBJ2-5	NA	TGTGCCAGCAGACCGATGTCGGGGGAAGAGACCCAGTACTTC	CASRPMSGEETQYF
14	TRBV7-6	NA	TRBJ2-7	TRBD1	TGTGCCAGCAGCTACCCGGGACAGGGGTCCGAGCAGTACTTC	CASSYPGQGSEQYF
13	TRBV19	NA	TRBJ2-7	TRBD1	TGTGCCAGTATAGGGGGCGCTTCCTACGAGCAGTACTTC	CASIGGASYEQYF
12	TRBV10-2	NA	TRBJ2-5	NA	TGCGCCAGCAGTGAGTCTAGAGGGACCCAGTACTTC	CASSESRGTQYF
14	TRBV7-2	few	TRBJ1-5	NA	TGTGCCAGCAGCCCCGCGTATAGCAATCAGCCCCAGCATTTT	CASSPAYSNQPQHF
16	TRBV18	NA	TRBJ2-6	TRBD1	TGTGCCAGCTCAAGGGGACAGAGCTCTGGGGCCAACGTCCTGACTTTC	CASSRGQSSGANVLTF
14	TRBV7-2	few	TRBJ1-1	TRBD1	TGTGCCAGCAGCGAAGACAGGGGGCGCGGGGAAGCTTTCTTT	CASSEDRGRGEAFF